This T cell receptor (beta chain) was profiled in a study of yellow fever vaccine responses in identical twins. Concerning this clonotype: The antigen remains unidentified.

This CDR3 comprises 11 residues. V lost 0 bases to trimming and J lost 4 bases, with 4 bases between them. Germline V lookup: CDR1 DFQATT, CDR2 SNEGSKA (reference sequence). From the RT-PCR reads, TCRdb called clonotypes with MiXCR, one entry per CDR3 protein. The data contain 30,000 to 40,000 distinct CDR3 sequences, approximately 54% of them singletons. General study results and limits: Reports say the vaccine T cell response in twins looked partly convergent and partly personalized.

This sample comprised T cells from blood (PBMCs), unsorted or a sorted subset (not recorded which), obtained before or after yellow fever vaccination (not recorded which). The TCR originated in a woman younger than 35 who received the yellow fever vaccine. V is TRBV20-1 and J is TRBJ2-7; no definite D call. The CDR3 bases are TGCAGTGCTAGAGATCAGTACGAGCAGTACTTC. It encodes CSARDQYEQYF.